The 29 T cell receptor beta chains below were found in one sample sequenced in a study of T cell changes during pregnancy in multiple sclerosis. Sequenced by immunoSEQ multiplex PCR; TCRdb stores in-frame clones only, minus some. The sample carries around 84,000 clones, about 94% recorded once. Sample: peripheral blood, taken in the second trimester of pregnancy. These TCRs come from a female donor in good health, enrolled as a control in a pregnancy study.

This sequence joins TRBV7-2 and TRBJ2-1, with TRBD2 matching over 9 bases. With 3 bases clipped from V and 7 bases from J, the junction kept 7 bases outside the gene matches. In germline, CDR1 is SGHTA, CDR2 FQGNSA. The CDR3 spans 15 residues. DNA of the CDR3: TGTGCCAGCAGCTTCAGTCTAGCGGGAAGGAATGAGCAGTTCTTC. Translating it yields CASSFSLAGRNEQFF.

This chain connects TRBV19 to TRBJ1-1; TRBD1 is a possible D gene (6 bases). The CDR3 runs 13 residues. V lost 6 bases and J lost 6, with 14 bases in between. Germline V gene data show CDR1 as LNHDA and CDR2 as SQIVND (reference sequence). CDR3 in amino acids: CASRDGGRAEAFF. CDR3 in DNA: TGTGCCAGTAGGGACGGGGGGCGGGCTGAAGCTTTCTTT.

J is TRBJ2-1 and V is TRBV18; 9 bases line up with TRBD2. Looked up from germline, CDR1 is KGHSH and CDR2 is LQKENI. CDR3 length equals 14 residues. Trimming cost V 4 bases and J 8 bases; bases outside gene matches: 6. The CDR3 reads CASSLAGEEDEQFF. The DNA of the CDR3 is TGTGCCAGCTCACTAGCGGGGGAGGAGGATGAGCAGTTCTTC.

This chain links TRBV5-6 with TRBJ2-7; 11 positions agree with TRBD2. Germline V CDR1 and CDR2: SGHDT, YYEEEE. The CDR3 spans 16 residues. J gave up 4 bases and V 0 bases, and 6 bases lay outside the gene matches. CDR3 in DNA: TGTGCCAGCAGCTTGGTGGCTAGCGGGAGGACGTACGAGCAGTACTTC. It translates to CASSLVASGRTYEQYF.

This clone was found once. CDR3 bases: TGTGCCAGCAGCTGGGGAGCATCATCCACAGATACGCAGTATTTT. Translation: CASSWGASSTDTQYF. This sequence joins TRBV5-4 and TRBJ2-3; tentatively, D is TRBD2 (5 bases). In germline, CDR1 is SGHNT, CDR2 YYREEE (reference sequence). Trimming removed 3 bases from V and 2 bases from J, with 13 bases in between. This CDR3 is 15 amino acids long.

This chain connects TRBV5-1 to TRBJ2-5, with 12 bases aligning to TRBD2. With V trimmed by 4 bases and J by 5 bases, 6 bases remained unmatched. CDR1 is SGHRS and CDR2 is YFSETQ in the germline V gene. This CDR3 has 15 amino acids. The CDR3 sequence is CASSTTSGSGETQYF. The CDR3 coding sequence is TGCGCCAGCAGCACGACTAGCGGGAGTGGGGAGACCCAGTACTTC.

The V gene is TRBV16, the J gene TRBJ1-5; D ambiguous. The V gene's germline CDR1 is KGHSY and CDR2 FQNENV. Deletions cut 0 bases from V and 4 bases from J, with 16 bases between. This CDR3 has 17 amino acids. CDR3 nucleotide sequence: TGTGCCAGCAGCCAATCAGGAGACCGAGCCCTTAATCAGCCCCAGCATTTT. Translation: CASSQSGDRALNQPQHF.

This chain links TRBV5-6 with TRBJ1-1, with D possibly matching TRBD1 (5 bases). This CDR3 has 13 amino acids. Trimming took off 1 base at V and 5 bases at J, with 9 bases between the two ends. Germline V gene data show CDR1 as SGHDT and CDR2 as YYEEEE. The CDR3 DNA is TGTGCCAGCAGCTTGACAGGTACGACTGAAGCTTTCTTT. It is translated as CASSLTGTTEAFF. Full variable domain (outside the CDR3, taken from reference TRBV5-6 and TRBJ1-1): DAGVTQSPTHLIKTRGQQVTLRCSPKSGHDTVSWYQQALGQGPQFIFQYYEEEERQRGNFPDRFSGHQFPNYSSELNVNALLLGDSALYLCASSLTGTTEAFFGQGTRLTVV.

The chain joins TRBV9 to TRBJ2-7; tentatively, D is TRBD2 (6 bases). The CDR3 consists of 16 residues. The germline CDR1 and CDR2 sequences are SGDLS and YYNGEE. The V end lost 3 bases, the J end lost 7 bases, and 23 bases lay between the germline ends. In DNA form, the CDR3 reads TGTGCCAGCAGCGGACCGGGACTTCCCTCTTTAGGAGAGCAGTACTTC. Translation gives CASSGPGLPSLGEQYF.

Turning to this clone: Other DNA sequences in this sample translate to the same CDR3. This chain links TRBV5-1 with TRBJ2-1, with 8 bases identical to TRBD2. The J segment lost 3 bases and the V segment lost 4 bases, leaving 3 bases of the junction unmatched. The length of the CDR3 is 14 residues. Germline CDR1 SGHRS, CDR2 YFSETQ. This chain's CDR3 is CASSGSGGYNEQFF. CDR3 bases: TGCGCCAGCAGCGGAAGCGGGGGCTACAATGAGCAGTTCTTC.

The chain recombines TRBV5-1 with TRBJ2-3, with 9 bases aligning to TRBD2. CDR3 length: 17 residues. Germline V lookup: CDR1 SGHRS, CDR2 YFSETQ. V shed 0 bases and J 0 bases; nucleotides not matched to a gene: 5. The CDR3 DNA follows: TGCGCCAGCAGCTTGGAGCTAGCGGGACATAGCACAGATACGCAGTATTTT. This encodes CASSLELAGHSTDTQYF.

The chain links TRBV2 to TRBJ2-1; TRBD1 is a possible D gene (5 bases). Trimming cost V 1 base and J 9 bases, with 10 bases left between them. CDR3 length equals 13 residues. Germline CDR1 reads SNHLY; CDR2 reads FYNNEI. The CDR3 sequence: CASSEGRGTEQFF. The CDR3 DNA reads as TGTGCCAGCAGTGAAGGTAGGGGCACTGAGCAGTTCTTC.

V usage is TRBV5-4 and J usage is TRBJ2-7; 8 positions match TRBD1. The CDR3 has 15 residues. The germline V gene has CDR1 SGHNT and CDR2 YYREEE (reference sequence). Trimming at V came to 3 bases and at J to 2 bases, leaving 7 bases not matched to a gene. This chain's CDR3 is CASSSTGDRPYEQYF. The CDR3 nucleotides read TGTGCCAGCAGCTCCACAGGGGACAGGCCCTACGAGCAGTACTTC.

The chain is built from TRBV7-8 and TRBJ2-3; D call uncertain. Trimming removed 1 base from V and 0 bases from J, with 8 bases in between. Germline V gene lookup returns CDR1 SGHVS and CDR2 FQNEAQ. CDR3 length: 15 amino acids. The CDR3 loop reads CASSLDGRSTDTQYF. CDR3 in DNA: TGTGCCAGCAGCTTAGATGGTCGGAGCACAGATACGCAGTATTTT.

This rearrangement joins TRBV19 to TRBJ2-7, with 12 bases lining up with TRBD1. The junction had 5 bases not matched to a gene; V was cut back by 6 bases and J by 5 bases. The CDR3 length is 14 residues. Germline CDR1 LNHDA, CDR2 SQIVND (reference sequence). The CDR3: CASRPGTGGHEQYF. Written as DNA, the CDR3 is TGTGCCAGTAGACCGGGGACAGGGGGCCACGAGCAGTACTTC.

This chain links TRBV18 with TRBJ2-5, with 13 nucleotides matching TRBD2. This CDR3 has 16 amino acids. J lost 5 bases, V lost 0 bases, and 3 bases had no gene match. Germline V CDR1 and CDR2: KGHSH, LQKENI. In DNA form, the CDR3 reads TGTGCCAGCTCACCACCGTCGACTAGCGGGAGGGAGACCCAGTACTTC. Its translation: CASSPPSTSGRETQYF.

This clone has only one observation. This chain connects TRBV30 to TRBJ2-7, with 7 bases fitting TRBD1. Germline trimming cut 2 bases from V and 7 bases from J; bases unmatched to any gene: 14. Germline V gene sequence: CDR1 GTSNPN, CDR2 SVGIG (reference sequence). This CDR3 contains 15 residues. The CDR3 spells CAWSPRHRGPGEQYF. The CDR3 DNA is TGTGCCTGGAGTCCCCGGCACAGGGGACCGGGGGAGCAGTACTTC.

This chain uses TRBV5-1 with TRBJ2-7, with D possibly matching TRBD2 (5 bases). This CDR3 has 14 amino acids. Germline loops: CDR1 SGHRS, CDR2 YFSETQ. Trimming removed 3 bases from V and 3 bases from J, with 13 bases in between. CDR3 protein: CASSSGFEGYEQYF. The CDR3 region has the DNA TGCGCCAGCAGCTCGGGATTTGAGGGCTACGAGCAGTACTTC.

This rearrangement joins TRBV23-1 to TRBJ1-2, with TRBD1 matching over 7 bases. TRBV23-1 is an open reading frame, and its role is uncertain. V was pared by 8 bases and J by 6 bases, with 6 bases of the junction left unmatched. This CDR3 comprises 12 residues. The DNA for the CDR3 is TGCGCCAGCCGTGGGACAGAGGATGGCTACACCTTC. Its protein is CASRGTEDGYTF.

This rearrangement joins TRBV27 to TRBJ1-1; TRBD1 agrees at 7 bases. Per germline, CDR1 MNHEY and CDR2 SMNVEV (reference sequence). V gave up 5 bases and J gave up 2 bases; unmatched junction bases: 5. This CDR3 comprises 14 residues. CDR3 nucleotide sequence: TGTGCCAGCAGTAACAGGGGCTCTAACACTGAAGCTTTCTTT. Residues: CASSNRGSNTEAFF.

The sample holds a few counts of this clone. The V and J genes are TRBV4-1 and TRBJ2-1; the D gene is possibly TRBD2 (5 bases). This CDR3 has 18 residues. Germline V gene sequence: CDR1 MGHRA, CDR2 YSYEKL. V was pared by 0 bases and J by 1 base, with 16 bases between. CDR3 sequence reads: CASSQDLLRTRSYNEQFF. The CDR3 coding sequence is TGCGCCAGCAGCCAAGACCTCCTACGGACTCGTTCCTACAATGAGCAGTTCTTC.

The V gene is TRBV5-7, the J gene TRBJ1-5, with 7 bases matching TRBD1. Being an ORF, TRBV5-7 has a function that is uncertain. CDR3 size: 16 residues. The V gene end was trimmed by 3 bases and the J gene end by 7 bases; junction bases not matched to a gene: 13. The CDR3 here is CASSYIDREKFQPQHF. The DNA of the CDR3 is TGTGCCAGCAGCTATATAGACAGGGAGAAGTTCCAGCCCCAGCATTTT.

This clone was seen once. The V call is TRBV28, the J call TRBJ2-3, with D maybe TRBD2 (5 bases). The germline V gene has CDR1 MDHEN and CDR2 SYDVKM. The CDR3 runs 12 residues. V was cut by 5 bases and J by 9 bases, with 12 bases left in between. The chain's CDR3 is CASSPTGKTQYF. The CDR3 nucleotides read TGTGCCAGCAGTCCGACGGGGAAGACGCAGTATTTT.

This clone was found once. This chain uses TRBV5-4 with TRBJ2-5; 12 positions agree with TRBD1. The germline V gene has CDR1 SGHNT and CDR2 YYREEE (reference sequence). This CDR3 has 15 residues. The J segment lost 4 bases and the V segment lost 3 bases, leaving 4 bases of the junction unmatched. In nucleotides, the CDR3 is TGTGCCAGCAGCTGGGACAGGGGGCTTTTAGAGACCCAGTACTTC. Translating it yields CASSWDRGLLETQYF.

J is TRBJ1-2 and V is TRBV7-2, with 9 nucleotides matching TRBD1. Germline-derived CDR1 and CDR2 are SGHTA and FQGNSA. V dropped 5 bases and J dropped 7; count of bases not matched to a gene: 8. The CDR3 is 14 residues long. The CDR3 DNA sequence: TGTGCCAGCAGCCTGCGGACAGGGGTGCGTGGCTACACCTTC. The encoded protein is CASSLRTGVRGYTF.

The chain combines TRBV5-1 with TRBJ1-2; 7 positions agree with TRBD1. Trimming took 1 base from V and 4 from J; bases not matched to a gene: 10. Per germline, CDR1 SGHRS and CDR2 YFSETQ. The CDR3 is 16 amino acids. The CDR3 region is CASSLYVGQEGYGYTF. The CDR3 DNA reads TGCGCCAGCAGCTTGTACGTTGGACAGGAAGGCTATGGCTACACCTTC.

CDR3 nucleotides: TGTGCCAGTAGTAGGACCGGACAGTTCAATGAGCAGTTCTTC. Translated: CASSRTGQFNEQFF. The chain uses TRBV19 and TRBJ2-1; TRBD1 might be the D (6 bases). V lost 4 bases and J 6 bases, leaving 13 bases between the germline ends. Looked up from germline, CDR1 is LNHDA and CDR2 is SQIVND (reference sequence). The CDR3 extends over 14 amino acids. The whole variable domain, filled in from reference TRBV19 and TRBJ2-1, reads DGGITQSPKYLFRKEGQNVTLSCEQNLNHDAMYWYRQDPGQGLRLIYYSQIVNDFQKGDIAEGYSVSREKKESFPLTVTSAQKNPTAFYLCASSRTGQFNEQFFGPGTRLTVL.

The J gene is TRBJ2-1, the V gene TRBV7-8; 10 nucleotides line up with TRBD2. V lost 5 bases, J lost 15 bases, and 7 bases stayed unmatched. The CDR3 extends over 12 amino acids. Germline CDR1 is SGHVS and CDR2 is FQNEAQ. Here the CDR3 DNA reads TGTGCCAGCAGCCCTAGCGGGAGAGTTCCGTTCTTC. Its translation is CASSPSGRVPFF.

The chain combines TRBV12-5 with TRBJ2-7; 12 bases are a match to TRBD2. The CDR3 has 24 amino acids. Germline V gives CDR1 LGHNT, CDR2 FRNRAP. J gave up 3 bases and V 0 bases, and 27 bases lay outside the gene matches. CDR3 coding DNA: TGTGCTAGTGGTTTGGTATCCGTAGTTGAGGGGGCAGAACTATGGACTAGCGGGAACTACGAGCAGTACTTC. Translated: CASGLVSVVEGAELWTSGNYEQYF. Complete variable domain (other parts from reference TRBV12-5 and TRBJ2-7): DARVTQTPRHKVTEMGQEVTMRCQPILGHNTVFWYRQTMMQGLELLAYFRNRAPLDDSGMPKDRFSAEMPDATLATLKIQPSEPRDSAVYFCASGLVSVVEGAELWTSGNYEQYFGPGTRLTVT.